A single sample gave rise to the 8 T cell receptor beta chains below, sequenced in a study of blood T cell repertoires in COVID-19. Method: immunoSEQ multiplex PCR; TCRdb's copy keeps in-frame clones and lacks some. The repertoire holds 100,000 to 120,000 clones, with over 65% as singletons. Sequenced input: peripheral blood. Receptors were obtained from a woman in her thirties or forties with acute or convalescent COVID-19.

The gene calls are TRBV7-6 and TRBJ1-1; D unclear. The CDR3 covers 13 residues. The germline V and J ends were trimmed by 1 base and 1 base, with 4 bases remaining between them. Germline CDR1 and CDR2: SGHVS and FNYEAQ. This CDR3 reads CASSLGQNTEAFF. Written as DNA, the CDR3 is TGTGCCAGCAGCTTAGGACAGAACACTGAAGCTTTCTTT.

The chain carries TRBV27 and TRBJ1-5, with 8 bases aligning to TRBD1. The germline V gene encodes CDR1 MNHEY and CDR2 SMNVEV (reference sequence). Germline trimming cut 5 bases from V and 5 bases from J; bases unmatched to any gene: 5. The CDR3 is made up of 14 amino acids. CDR3 nucleotide sequence: TGTGCCAGCAGTCCAACACAGGGGGATCAGCCCCAGCATTTT. Its protein is CASSPTQGDQPQHF.

The V gene is TRBV3-1 (or the pseudogene TRBV3-2), the J gene TRBJ2-2; 9 nucleotides match TRBD2. The CDR3 runs to 16 residues. CDR1 is LGHDT, CDR2 YNNKEL, per germline (reference sequence). V shed 4 bases and J 5 bases; nucleotides not matched to a gene: 8. Here the CDR3 DNA reads TGTGCCAGCAGCCCCGGACTAGCGATTGAGACCGGGGAGCTGTTTTTT. Protein: CASSPGLAIETGELFF.

The chain is built from TRBV10-3 and TRBJ2-5; D remains unclear. V shed 8 bases and J shed 1 base, with 14 bases lying between them. This CDR3 comprises 14 residues. Germline CDR1 and CDR2: ENHRY and SYGVKD. The CDR3 is CAISPRPGQETQYF. The CDR3 DNA is TGTGCCATCTCCCCCCGACCGGGCCAAGAGACCCAGTACTTC.

V gene TRBV7-2 combines with J gene TRBJ1-4; D ambiguous. This CDR3 is built from 15 residues. Germline V lookup: CDR1 SGHTA, CDR2 FQGNSA. Between the trimmed V and J ends, which lost 6 bases and 0 bases, there was a span of 11 bases. The CDR3 loop is CASSYDSATNEKLFF. DNA of the CDR3: TGTGCCAGCAGTTATGACTCTGCAACTAATGAAAAACTGTTTTTT.

The chain uses TRBV5-1 and TRBJ1-4; 11 bases align to TRBD1. Germline CDR1 reads SGHRS; CDR2 reads YFSETQ. The CDR3 totals 15 residues. Trimming removed 0 bases from V and 8 bases from J; junction bases left unmatched: 3. The CDR3 spells CASSLGTGGREKLFF. The CDR3 region has the DNA TGCGCCAGCAGCTTGGGGACAGGGGGCAGGGAAAAACTGTTTTTT. Using reference TRBV5-1 and TRBJ1-4 for the parts outside the CDR3, the full variable domain is KAGVTQTPRYLIKTRGQQVTLSCSPISGHRSVSWYQQTPGQGLQFLFEYFSETQRNKGNFPGRFSGRQFSNSRSEMNVSTLELGDSALYLCASSLGTGGREKLFFGSGTQLSVL.

V and J are TRBV6-5 and TRBJ2-5, with 7 nucleotides matching TRBD1. Per the germline V gene, CDR1 is MNHEY and CDR2 is SVGAGI. V lost 6 bases and J lost 5; bases outside the gene matches: 12. The length of the CDR3 is 15 residues. The CDR3 bases are TGTGCCAGCAGACCCAGTGACAGGGCCTGGGAGACCCAGTACTTC. Residues: CASRPSDRAWETQYF.

The chain links TRBV7-3 to TRBJ2-2; TRBD1 matches at 10 bases. This CDR3 has 16 amino acids. V trimming: 5 bases; J trimming: 7 bases; junction bases outside the gene matches: 10. The V gene's germline CDR1 is SGHTA and CDR2 FQGTGA. CDR3 DNA: TGTGCCAGCAGCCCAGATGGGACAGGGGTTGGCGGGGAGCTGTTTTTT. The encoded protein is CASSPDGTGVGGELFF.